This TCR beta chain was profiled in a study of graft-versus-host responses after intestinal transplantation. This clone appeared a single time. V lost 0 bases and J 3 bases, leaving 16 bases between the germline ends. The CDR3 has 17 residues. Germline V gene lookup returns CDR1 ENHRY and CDR2 SYGVKD. The method was immunoSEQ multiplex PCR; TCRdb's version includes in-frame clones alone and lacks a portion of them. The table has about 100,000 clones, 80% to 95% seen once. The chain combines TRBV10-3 with TRBJ2-3, with D perhaps TRBD1 or TRBD2 (6 bases each). The sequenced sample was PBMCs, obtained roughly 68 weeks after intestinal transplant. The TCR comes from a human patient who received an intestinal transplant, so some T cells may come from the graft donor. The CDR3 bases are TGTGCCATCAGTGAGTCAAAAGTCGGGGGCCGGACAGATACGCAGTATTTT. Protein: CAISESKVGGRTDTQYF.